This record covers a single T cell receptor beta chain. Its antigen is currently unknown. The same CDR3 arises from other DNA sequences in this sample as well. This sample stems from a study of shared clonotypes between healthy human individuals. The protocol was immunoSEQ multiplex PCR, while the TCRdb copy is restricted to in-frame clones and leaves out a portion. The table records more than 2,000,000 clones, about 92% of them present only once. General study findings and limits: Depth was large, yet rarefaction showed that sorted-subset sequencing was incomplete.

Germline V lookup: CDR1 GTSNPN, CDR2 SVGIG (reference sequence). CDR3 length: 13 amino acids. Trimming cost V 5 bases and J 5 bases; bases outside gene matches: 3. The rearrangement joins TRBV30 to TRBJ1-6, with 7 bases that match TRBD1. Specimen: naive CD4+ T cells sorted from blood. The subset is: CD45RA+ positively selected. The sequence was obtained from a man aged 18 to 29 in good health. CDR3 sequence: CAWSGQDNSPLHF. DNA of the CDR3: TGTGCCTGGTCAGGACAGGATAATTCACCCCTCCACTTT.